This T cell receptor beta chain emerged from a study of spatial heterogeneity in lung cancer. Study overall: A strong correlation was found between TCR transcript counts in tumor regions and a T cell module score derived from matched bulk RNA-seq.

Individual TCR cDNA molecules each bore their own unique molecular identifier. TCRdb fed the 5' RACE reads into MiXCR, producing one record per CDR3 protein. The sample gives about 10,000 distinct CDR3 sequences, less than 15% of which show up once; about 10% is in the top ten. Findings and caveats of the study: Ubiquitous and regional expanded TCR counts mirrored ubiquitous and regional nonsynonymous mutation counts, respectively. Tumors with more nonsynonymous mutations had more expanded intratumoral alpha and beta TCRs.

This clonotype ranks as medium-sized. Its matching antigen is unknown. Time point denoted: sample taken at primary tumor resection. TCRs were sequenced from unsorted whole RNA of tumor, nontumor lung or PBMC. The CDR3 totals 13 residues. V was cut by 3 bases and J by 4 bases, with 11 bases left in between. Per the germline V gene, CDR1 is SQVTM and CDR2 is ANQGSEA. The sequence was collected from a male donor with early-stage non-small cell lung cancer. The sample here was lung tumor tissue, taken at surgery. V and J are TRBV29-1 and TRBJ2-3, with D maybe TRBD2 (6 bases). For the CDR3, the DNA is TGCAGCGTTGAGCAGGGCGGGGCAGATACGCAGTATTTT. Protein product: CSVEQGGADTQYF.